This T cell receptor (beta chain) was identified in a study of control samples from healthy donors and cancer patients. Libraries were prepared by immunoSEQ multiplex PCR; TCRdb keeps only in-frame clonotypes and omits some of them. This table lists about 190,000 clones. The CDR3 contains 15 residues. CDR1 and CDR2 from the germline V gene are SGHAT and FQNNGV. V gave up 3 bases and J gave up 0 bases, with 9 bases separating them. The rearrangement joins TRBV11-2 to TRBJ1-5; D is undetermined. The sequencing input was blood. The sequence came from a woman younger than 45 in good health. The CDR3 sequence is CASSLTDNSNQPQHF. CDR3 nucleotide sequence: TGTGCCAGCAGCTTGACTGATAATAGCAATCAGCCCCAGCATTTT.